These T cell receptor beta chains were read from a single sample in a study of cytomegalovirus exposure and HLA in healthy donors. Assay used: immunoSEQ multiplex PCR; TCRdb lists only in-frame clones, some missing. The sample gives about 210,000 clones, 70% to 90% of which show up once; less than 0.35% is in the top ten. The sequenced sample consisted of PBMCs. These receptors all come from a woman aged 30 to 39 in good health and CMV-seronegative. Each CDR3 is given with its conserved first and last residue. The D gene is left open where the match is weak. Only part of the rows carry a size: once, few, many, or a class if the clone is expanded.

CDR3nt	CDR3aa	d_gene	j_gene	abundance	v_gene
TGCGCCAGCAACTATAACGACCCGGGGTCCTACAATGAGCAGTTCTTC	CASNYNDPGSYNEQFF	-	TRBJ2-1	-	TRBV5-1
TGTGCCTGGAGTGCCTTCGGACAGCGAAACTATGGCTACACCTTC	CAWSAFGQRNYGYTF	-	TRBJ1-2	-	TRBV30
TGTGCCAGCAGCTTAGCGCTAGCGGGAACCTACAATGAGCAGTTCTTC	CASSLALAGTYNEQFF	TRBD2	TRBJ2-1	-	TRBV7-9
TGTGCCAGCAGCCAGGGGCAGAACTATGGCTACACCTTC	CASSQGQNYGYTF	-	TRBJ1-2	-	TRBV14
TGTGCCAGCAGCCCAAGGACAGGGGAGGATGGCTACACCTTC	CASSPRTGEDGYTF	TRBD1	TRBJ1-2	-	TRBV7-9
TGTGCCAGCAGACAGACAGAGGACAGGGGGCCGCACTACGAGCAGTACTTC	CASRQTEDRGPHYEQYF	TRBD1	TRBJ2-7	-	TRBV7-8
TGTGCCAGCAGCCAACTGCCCGGGACTAGCGGGAGGTCACGTGAGCAGTTCTTC	CASSQLPGTSGRSREQFF	TRBD2	TRBJ2-1	-	TRBV4-2
TGCAGCGTTGGGGCTAGCGGGAGCCCCGAGCAGTACTTC	CSVGASGSPEQYF	TRBD2	TRBJ2-7	-	TRBV29-1
TGCGCCAGCAGCTTGTCCGGAGACCACTACAATGAGCAGTTCTTC	CASSLSGDHYNEQFF	-	TRBJ2-1	few	TRBV5-1
TGTGCCAGTAGTGCAGACAGGGCGGATACGCAGTATTTT	CASSADRADTQYF	TRBD1	TRBJ2-3	-	TRBV19
TGCAGCGTTGAGGGAGAGACCTCTGGGGCCAACGTCCTGACTTTC	CSVEGETSGANVLTF	-	TRBJ2-6	-	TRBV29-1
TGCGCCAGCAGCTTGGAAACTCACAACACTGAAGCTTTCTTT	CASSLETHNTEAFF	-	TRBJ1-1	few	TRBV5-1
TGTGCCAGCAGCGCTAGGGGGCTTGGCACTGAAGCTTTCTTT	CASSARGLGTEAFF	TRBD1	TRBJ1-1	-	TRBV9
TGTGCCAGCAGTTACTCGTTTCCAGGGCTTTACACTGAAGCTTTCTTT	CASSYSFPGLYTEAFF	-	TRBJ1-1	-	TRBV6-7
TGTGCCAGCAGCCGACAGGGCTACGAGCAGTACTTC	CASSRQGYEQYF	TRBD1	TRBJ2-7	-	TRBV5-7
TGCGCCAGCAGCTTGAACAGAAATCAGCCCCAGCATTTT	CASSLNRNQPQHF	-	TRBJ1-5	-	TRBV5-1
TGTGCCACCAGCAGAGATCGGGGTGGCGTCCACGAGCAGTACTTC	CATSRDRGGVHEQYF	-	TRBJ2-7	-	TRBV15
TGCGCCAGCAGCTTGGGCTTCGGTGGCGGCCGCACAGATACGCAGTATTTT	CASSLGFGGGRTDTQYF	-	TRBJ2-3	-	TRBV5-1
TGTGCCAGTAGTATCTCCGGGGGGGGTCCCAATGAGCAGTTCTTC	CASSISGGGPNEQFF	TRBD2	TRBJ2-1	-	TRBV19
TGTGCCAGCAGGTTAATGAACACTGAAGCTTTCTTT	CASRLMNTEAFF	-	TRBJ1-1	-	TRBV2
TGTGCCAGCAGCTTCCGAGCCAGGGGCTTCAATGAGCAGTTCTTC	CASSFRARGFNEQFF	-	TRBJ2-1	-	TRBV5-6
TGCAGCGTTCCAGGGCGGGGGTACAATGAGCAGTTCTTC	CSVPGRGYNEQFF	TRBD2	TRBJ2-1	once	TRBV29-1
TGCGCCAGCAGCTTGGACAACAGTCAAGAGACCCAGTACTTC	CASSLDNSQETQYF	-	TRBJ2-5	-	TRBV5-1
TGTGCCAGCAGCTTAGGAGGGGGTGAGCAGTTCTTC	CASSLGGGEQFF	-	TRBJ2-1	-	TRBV7-6
TGTGCCAGCAGTCCCCGGACAGGGGACCGAAAAGAGACCCAGTACTTC	CASSPRTGDRKETQYF	TRBD1	TRBJ2-5	once	TRBV6-6
TGTGCCAGTAGACGCCCCGAAGAGGATACGCAGTATTTT	CASRRPEEDTQYF	-	TRBJ2-3	-	TRBV19